The present entry profiles one T cell receptor beta chain with its context. The target antigen is unknown. Here immunoSEQ multiplex PCR was the method, and the copy in TCRdb shows in-frame clones only, minus some. The repertoire consists of 35,000 to 40,000 clones, with around 88% occurring once and the leading ten covering around 7.7%. CDR1 is SGHVS and CDR2 is FQNEAQ in the germline V gene. V was cut by 1 base and J by 9 bases, with 7 bases left in between. The CDR3 is 12 residues long. This entry is derived from a study of PD-1 blockade in classical Hodgkin lymphoma. General study results and limits: Nivolumab initiated under 1 year post-ASCT led to patient exclusion.

Brentuximab vedotin exposure varied among the patients, all of whom had relapsed after autologous stem cell transplantation. This TCR was recovered from a human donor with classical Hodgkin lymphoma. The input for sequencing was peripheral blood mononuclear cells (PBMCs), taken before the second cycle of nivolumab. The J gene is TRBJ1-5, the V gene TRBV7-8; D is unresolved. CDR3 nucleotides: TGTGCCAGCAGCTTAGAAGCAGGGCCCCAGCATTTT. Protein product: CASSLEAGPQHF.